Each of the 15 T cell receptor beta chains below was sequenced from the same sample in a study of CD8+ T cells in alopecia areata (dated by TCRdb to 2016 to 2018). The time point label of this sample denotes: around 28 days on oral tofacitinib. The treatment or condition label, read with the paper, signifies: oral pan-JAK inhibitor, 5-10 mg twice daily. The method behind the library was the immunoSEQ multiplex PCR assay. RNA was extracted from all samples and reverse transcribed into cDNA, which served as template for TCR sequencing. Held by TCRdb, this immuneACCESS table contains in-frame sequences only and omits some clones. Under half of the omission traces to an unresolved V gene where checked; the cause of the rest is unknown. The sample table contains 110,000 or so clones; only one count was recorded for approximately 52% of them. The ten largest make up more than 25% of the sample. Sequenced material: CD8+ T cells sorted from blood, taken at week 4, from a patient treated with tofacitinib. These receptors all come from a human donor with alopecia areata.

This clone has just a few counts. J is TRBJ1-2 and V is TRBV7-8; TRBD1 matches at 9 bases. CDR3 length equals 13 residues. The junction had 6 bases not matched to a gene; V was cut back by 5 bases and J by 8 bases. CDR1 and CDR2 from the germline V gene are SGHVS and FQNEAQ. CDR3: CASSQYRGQGYTF. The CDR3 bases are TGTGCCAGCAGCCAATACAGGGGGCAAGGCTACACCTTC.

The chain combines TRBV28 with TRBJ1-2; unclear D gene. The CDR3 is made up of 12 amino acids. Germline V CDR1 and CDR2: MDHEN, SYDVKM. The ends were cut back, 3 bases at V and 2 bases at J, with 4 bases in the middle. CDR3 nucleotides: TGTGCCAGCAGTTTCCAGAACTATGGCTACACCTTC. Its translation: CASSFQNYGYTF.

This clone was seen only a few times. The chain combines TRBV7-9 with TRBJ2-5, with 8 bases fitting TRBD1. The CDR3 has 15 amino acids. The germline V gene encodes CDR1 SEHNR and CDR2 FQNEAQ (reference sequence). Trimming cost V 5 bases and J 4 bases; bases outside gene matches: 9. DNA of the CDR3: TGTGCCAGCAGCACTGGACAGGGTGATGCAGAGACCCAGTACTTC. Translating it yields CASSTGQGDAETQYF.

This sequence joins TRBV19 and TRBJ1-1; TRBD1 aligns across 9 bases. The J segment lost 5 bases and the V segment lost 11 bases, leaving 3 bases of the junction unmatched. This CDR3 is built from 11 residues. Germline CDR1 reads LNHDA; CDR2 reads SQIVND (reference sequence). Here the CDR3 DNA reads TGTGCCCTCGGACAGGGGACTGAAGCTTTCTTT. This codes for CALGQGTEAFF.

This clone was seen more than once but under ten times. The CDR3 is CASSYGDYEQYF. For the CDR3, the DNA is TGTGCCAGCAGCTACGGGGACTACGAGCAGTACTTC. The chain employs TRBV7-9 and TRBJ2-7, with D perhaps TRBD2 (5 bases). Germline CDR1 and CDR2: SEHNR and FQNEAQ (reference sequence). The germline V and J ends were trimmed by 4 bases and 3 bases, with 7 bases remaining between them. This CDR3 spans 12 amino acids.

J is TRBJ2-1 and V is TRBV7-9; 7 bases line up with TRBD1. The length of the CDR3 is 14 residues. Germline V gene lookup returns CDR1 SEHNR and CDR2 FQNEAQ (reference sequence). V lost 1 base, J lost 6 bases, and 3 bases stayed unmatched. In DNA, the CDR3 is TGTGCCAGCAGCTTAGGGGACAGCCCCAATGAGCAGTTCTTC. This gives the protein CASSLGDSPNEQFF.

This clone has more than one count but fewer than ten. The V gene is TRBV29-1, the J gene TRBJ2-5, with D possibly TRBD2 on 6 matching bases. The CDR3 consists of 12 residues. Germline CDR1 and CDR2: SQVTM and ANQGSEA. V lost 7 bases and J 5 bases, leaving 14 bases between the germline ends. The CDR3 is CSGRGIRETQYF. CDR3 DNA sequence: TGCAGCGGCCGGGGGATTCGGGAGACCCAGTACTTC.

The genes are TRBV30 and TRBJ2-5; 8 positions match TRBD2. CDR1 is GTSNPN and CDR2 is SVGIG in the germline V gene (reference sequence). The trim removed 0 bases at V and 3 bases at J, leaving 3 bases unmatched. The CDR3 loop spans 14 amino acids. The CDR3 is CAWSVVSGEETQYF. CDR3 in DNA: TGTGCCTGGAGTGTCGTTAGCGGGGAAGAGACCCAGTACTTC.

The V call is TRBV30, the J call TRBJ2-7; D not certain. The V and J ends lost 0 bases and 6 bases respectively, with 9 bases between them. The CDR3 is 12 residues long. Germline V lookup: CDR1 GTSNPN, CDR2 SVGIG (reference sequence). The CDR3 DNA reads TGTGCCTGGAGTGTAGCAGTTTCCGAGCAGTACTTC. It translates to CAWSVAVSEQYF.

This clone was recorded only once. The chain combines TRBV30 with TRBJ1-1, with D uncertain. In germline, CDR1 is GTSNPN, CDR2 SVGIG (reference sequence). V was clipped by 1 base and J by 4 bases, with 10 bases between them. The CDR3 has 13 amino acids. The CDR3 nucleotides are TGTGCCTGGAGTGAAGCCAGTGCCACTGAAGCTTTCTTT. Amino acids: CAWSEASATEAFF.

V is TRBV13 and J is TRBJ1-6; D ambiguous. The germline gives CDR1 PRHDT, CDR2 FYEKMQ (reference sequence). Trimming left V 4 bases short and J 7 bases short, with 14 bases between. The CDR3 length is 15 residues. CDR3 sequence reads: CASSSGIGLNSPLHF. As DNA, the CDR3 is TGTGCCAGCAGCTCCGGGATCGGGCTGAATTCACCCCTCCACTTT. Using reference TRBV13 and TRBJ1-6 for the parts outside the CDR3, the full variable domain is AAGVIQSPRHLIKEKRETATLKCYPIPRHDTVYWYQQGPGQDPQFLISFYEKMQSDKGSIPDRFSAQQFSDYHSELNMSSLELGDSALYFCASSSGIGLNSPLHFGNGTRLTVT.

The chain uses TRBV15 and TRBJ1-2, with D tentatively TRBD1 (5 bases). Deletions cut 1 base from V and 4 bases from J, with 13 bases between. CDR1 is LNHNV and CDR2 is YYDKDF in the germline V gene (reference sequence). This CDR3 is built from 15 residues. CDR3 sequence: CATSRVRGVVYGYTF. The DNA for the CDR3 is TGTGCCACCAGCAGAGTTCGGGGCGTTGTCTATGGCTACACCTTC.

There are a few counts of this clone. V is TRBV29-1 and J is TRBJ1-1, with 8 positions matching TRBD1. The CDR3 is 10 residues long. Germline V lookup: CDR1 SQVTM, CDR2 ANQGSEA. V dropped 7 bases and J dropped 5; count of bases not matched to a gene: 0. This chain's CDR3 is CSGDRTEAFF. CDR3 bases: TGCAGCGGGGACAGGACTGAAGCTTTCTTT.

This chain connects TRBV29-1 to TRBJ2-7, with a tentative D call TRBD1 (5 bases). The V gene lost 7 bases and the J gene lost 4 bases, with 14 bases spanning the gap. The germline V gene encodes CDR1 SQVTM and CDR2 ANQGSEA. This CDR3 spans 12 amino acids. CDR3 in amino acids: CSAGDRLYEQYF. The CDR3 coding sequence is TGCAGCGCCGGAGACAGATTATACGAGCAGTACTTC.

The CDR3 here is CASSLVGAGSTDTQYF. The CDR3 DNA follows: TGCGCCAGCAGCTTGGTAGGGGCGGGAAGCACAGATACGCAGTATTTT. This chain links TRBV5-1 with TRBJ2-3; tentatively, D is TRBD2 (6 bases). The germline CDR1 and CDR2 sequences are SGHRS and YFSETQ. V lost 0 bases and J lost 0, with 11 bases in between. The CDR3 covers 16 residues.